These 4 T cell receptor beta chains share one sample of origin, sequenced in a study of post-analysis software for immune sequencing data. The study, taken as a whole, reports: Controls had lower frequencies than patients of four or five TRBV segments, which included TRBV5-6, TRBV5-1 and TRBV20-1.

Unique molecular identifiers had been added to the TCR beta cDNA libraries. Each CDR3 protein gets one entry after TCRdb re-called the PCR reads with MiXCR. Here the sample spans 650,000 to 850,000 distinct CDR3 sequences, 40% to 55% being singletons. The antigens for these receptors are not known. The specimen sequenced was blood. These receptors were taken from a girl aged 5-17 years with multiple sclerosis.

The V call is TRBV24-1, the J call TRBJ2-3, with TRBD2 identical over 9 bases. The CDR3 is 14 amino acids. The ends lost 7 bases at V and 6 bases at J; junction bases unmatched: 7. Germline CDR1 and CDR2: KGHDR and SFDVKD. CDR3 loop: CATSWGLALDTQYF. CDR3 nucleotides: TGTGCCACCAGCTGGGGACTAGCACTGGATACGCAGTATTTT.

The rearrangement uses TRBV20-1 and TRBJ2-3; maybe TRBD1 (5 bases). The CDR3 covers 16 residues. Germline-derived CDR1 and CDR2 are DFQATT and SNEGSKA (reference sequence). Deletions cut 2 bases from V and 4 bases from J, with 19 bases between. The CDR3 protein is CSARPFRLRGPDTQYF. CDR3 in DNA: TGCAGTGCTAGACCTTTCCGCTTAAGGGGCCCAGATACGCAGTATTTT.

The V call is TRBV5-1, the J call TRBJ1-2, with D perhaps TRBD1 (6 bases). V was shortened by 0 bases and J by 7 bases, with 16 bases between the two germline ends. Germline V CDR1 and CDR2: SGHRS, YFSETQ. CDR3 length: 15 residues. This chain's CDR3 is CASSLAPGQGIGYTF. The CDR3 nucleotides read TGCGCCAGCAGCTTGGCCCCGGGCCAGGGGATTGGCTACACCTTC. The whole variable domain, remainder taken from reference TRBV5-1 and TRBJ1-2, is KAGVTQTPRYLIKTRGQQVTLSCSPISGHRSVSWYQQTPGQGLQFLFEYFSETQRNKGNFPGRFSGRQFSNSRSEMNVSTLELGDSALYLCASSLAPGQGIGYTFGSGTRLTVV.

CDR3 region: CAISARGTAADTQYF. In nucleotides, the CDR3 is TGTGCCATCAGTGCAAGGGGGACAGCCGCAGATACGCAGTATTTT. The chain uses TRBV10-3 and TRBJ2-3; 7 nucleotides match TRBD1. CDR1 and CDR2 (germline): ENHRY, SYGVKD. V was pared by 4 bases and J by 4 bases, with 8 bases of the junction left unmatched. The CDR3 has 15 amino acids.